The 4 T cell receptor beta chains in this list originate from one sample, sequenced in a study of Ad26.COV2.S vaccination and SARS-CoV-2 variants. Treatment of the sample: approximately 18 received Ad26.COV2.S at low or high dose, single or two shots; roughly five received placebo; per-sample allocation not given. Sample collection was performed on day 63 after the first vaccine or placebo injection. Measured with immunoSEQ multiplex PCR; TCRdb has only the in-frame clones, and not every one. Counted here are roughly 420,000 clones, 89% occurring once; the ten biggest clones make up approximately 2.5%. This material consisted of peripheral blood, taken in a trial of Ad26.COV2.S vaccine versus placebo. All receptors derive from a person between 18 and 65 years old who received the Ad26.COV2.S COVID-19 vaccine or a placebo.

V is TRBV18 and J is TRBJ2-3; 7 positions agree with TRBD2. The V gene end was trimmed by 3 bases and the J gene end by 6 bases; junction bases not matched to a gene: 6. CDR3 length: 14 residues. The germline CDR1 and CDR2 sequences are KGHSH and LQKENI. The CDR3 loop reads CASSPSGLVDTQYF. In nucleotides, the CDR3 is TGTGCCAGCTCACCCTCCGGACTAGTTGATACGCAGTATTTT. Looking up the rest from reference TRBV18 and TRBJ2-3 gives the full variable domain: NAGVMQNPRHLVRRRGQEARLRCSPMKGHSHVYWYRQLPEEGLKFMVYLQKENIIDESGMPKERFSAEFPKEGPSILRIQQVVRGDSAAYFCASSPSGLVDTQYFGPGTRLTVL.

A single count supports this clone. This chain connects TRBV7-2 to TRBJ1-2; 7 bases match TRBD1. V lost 4 bases and J lost 3; bases outside the gene matches: 11. Germline lookup yields CDR1 SGHTA and CDR2 FQGNSA. CDR3 length: 16 residues. CDR3 in amino acids: CASSSRQGAGDYGYTF. CDR3 coding DNA: TGTGCCAGCAGCTCGCGACAGGGCGCCGGGGACTATGGCTACACCTTC.

The J gene is TRBJ1-1, the V gene TRBV11-3; the D is unclear. This CDR3 spans 11 amino acids. CDR1 is SGHNT and CDR2 is YENEEA in the germline V gene. V lost 8 bases to trimming and J lost 4 bases, with 8 bases between them. As DNA, the CDR3 is TGTGCCAGCCCCCTTCTCACTGAAGCTTTCTTT. Protein sequence: CASPLLTEAFF. Full variable domain (missing parts from reference TRBV11-3 and TRBJ1-1): EAGVVQSPRYKIIEKKQPVAFWCNPISGHNTLYWYLQNLGQGPELLIRYENEEAVDDSQLPKDRFSAERLKGVDSTLKIQPAELGDSAVYLCASPLLTEAFFGQGTRLTVV.

V is TRBV7-8 and J is TRBJ2-5; TRBD1 aligns across 10 bases. Germline V lookup: CDR1 SGHVS, CDR2 FQNEAQ. V trimming: 4 bases; J trimming: 4 bases; junction bases outside the gene matches: 6. The CDR3 has 15 amino acids. CDR3 sequence: CASSSRQGATETQYF. The CDR3 DNA follows: TGTGCCAGCAGCTCACGACAGGGGGCCACAGAGACCCAGTACTTC.